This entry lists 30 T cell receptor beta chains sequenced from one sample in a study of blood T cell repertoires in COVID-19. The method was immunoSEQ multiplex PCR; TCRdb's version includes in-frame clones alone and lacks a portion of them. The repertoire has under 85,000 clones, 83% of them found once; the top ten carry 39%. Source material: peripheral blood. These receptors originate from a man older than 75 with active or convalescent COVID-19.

In DNA, the CDR3 is TGTGCCAGTAGTATCCAAACGACAGCTCACGAGCAGTTCTTC. Translated, it gives CASSIQTTAHEQFF. The rearrangement joins TRBV19 to TRBJ2-1; a weak D match, TRBD1 (5 bases). The germline V gene has CDR1 LNHDA and CDR2 SQIVND (reference sequence). Trimming removed 3 bases from V and 10 bases from J, with 16 bases in between. The CDR3 totals 14 residues.

This chain's CDR3 is CASSHVPPRGNEKLFF. The CDR3 nucleotides read TGTGCCAGCAGCCACGTCCCCCCCCGGGGGAATGAAAAACTGTTTTTT. The chain joins TRBV7-4 to TRBJ1-4; possible D gene TRBD1, 5 bases. The V end lost 5 bases, the J end lost 5 bases, and 18 bases lay between the germline ends. The CDR3 sequence is 16 residues long. Germline CDR1 SGHVT, CDR2 SQSDAQ.

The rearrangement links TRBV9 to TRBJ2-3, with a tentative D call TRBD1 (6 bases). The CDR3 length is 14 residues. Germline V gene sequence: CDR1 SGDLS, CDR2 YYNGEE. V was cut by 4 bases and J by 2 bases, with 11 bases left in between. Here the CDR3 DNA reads TGTGCCAGCAGCAAGGGGGTCCTCACAGATACGCAGTATTTT. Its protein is CASSKGVLTDTQYF.

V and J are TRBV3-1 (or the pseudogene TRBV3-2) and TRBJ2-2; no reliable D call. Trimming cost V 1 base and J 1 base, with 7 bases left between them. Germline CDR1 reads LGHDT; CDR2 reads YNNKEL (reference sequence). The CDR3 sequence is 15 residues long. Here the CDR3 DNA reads TGTGCCAGCAGCCAAGTTTTCTGGAACACCGGGGAGCTGTTTTTT. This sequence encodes CASSQVFWNTGELFF.

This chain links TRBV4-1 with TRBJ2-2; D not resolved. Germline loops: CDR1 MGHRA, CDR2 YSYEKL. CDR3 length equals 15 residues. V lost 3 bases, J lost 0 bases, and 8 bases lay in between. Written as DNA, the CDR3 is TGCGCCAGCAGCCACGGCGGAGCGAACACCGGGGAGCTGTTTTTT. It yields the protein CASSHGGANTGELFF.

The CDR3 region has the DNA TGTGCCAGCAGCCCCCGGGACAGGGCCTACGAGCAGTACTTC. It specifies CASSPRDRAYEQYF. This sequence joins TRBV14 and TRBJ2-7, with TRBD1 identical over 9 bases. From germline, CDR1 is SGHDN and CDR2 FVKESK. J lost 2 bases, V lost 4 bases, and 3 bases had no gene match. CDR3 size: 14 residues.

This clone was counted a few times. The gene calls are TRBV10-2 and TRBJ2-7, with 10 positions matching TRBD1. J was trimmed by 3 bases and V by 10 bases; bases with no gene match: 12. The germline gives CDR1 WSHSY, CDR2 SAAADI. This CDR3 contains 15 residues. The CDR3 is CATIATDRGSYEQYF. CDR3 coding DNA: TGCGCCACCATCGCCACGGACAGGGGGAGCTACGAGCAGTACTTC.

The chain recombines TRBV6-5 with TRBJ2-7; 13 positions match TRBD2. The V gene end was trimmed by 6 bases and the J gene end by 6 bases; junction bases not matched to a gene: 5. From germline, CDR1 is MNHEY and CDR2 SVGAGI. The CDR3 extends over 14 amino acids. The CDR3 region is CASRLGLAGPEQYF. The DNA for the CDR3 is TGTGCCAGCAGGCTGGGACTAGCGGGACCCGAGCAGTACTTC.

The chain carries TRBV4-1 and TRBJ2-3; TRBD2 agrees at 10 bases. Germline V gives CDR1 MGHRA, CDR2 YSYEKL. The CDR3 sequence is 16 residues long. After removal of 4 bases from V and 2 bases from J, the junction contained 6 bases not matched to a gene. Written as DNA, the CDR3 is TGCGCCAGCAGCCCTCTCGGACTAGCGGCCACAGATACGCAGTATTTT. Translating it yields CASSPLGLAATDTQYF.

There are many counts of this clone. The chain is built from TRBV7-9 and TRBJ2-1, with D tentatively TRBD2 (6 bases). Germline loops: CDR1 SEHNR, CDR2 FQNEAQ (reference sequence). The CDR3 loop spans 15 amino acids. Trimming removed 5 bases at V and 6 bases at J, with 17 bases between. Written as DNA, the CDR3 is TGTGCCAGCAGCCCATCGGGGGAGAGGCTCAATGAGCAGTTCTTC. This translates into CASSPSGERLNEQFF.

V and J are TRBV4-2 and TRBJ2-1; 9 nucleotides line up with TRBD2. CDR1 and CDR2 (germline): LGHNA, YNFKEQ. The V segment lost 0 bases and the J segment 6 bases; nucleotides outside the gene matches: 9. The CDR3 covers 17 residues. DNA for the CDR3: TGTGCCAGCAGCCAAGATCGGCGGGAGGGCCCGGGCAATGAGCAGTTCTTC. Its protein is CASSQDRREGPGNEQFF.

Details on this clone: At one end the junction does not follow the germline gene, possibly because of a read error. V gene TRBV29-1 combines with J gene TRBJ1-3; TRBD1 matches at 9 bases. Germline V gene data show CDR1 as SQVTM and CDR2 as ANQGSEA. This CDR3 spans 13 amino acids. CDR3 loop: CSVTGGSRNTIYF. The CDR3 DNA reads TGCAGCGTAACAGGGGGCTCTCGAAACACCATATATTTT.

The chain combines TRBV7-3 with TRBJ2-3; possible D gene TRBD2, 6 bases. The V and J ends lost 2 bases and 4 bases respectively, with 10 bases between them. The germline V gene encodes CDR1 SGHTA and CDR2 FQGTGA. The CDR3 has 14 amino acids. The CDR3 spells CASSLAGSADTQYF. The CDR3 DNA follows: TGTGCCAGCAGCTTAGCGGGGAGCGCAGATACGCAGTATTTT.

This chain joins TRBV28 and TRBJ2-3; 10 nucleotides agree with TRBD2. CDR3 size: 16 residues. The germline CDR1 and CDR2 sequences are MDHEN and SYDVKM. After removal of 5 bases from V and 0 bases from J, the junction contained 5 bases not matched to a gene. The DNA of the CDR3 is TGTGCCAGCAGTCAGCCTAGCGGGAGTAGCACAGATACGCAGTATTTT. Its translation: CASSQPSGSSTDTQYF.

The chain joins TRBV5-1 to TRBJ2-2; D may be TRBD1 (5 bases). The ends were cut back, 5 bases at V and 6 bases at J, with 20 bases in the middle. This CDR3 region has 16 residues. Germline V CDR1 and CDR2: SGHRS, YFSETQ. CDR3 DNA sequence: TGCGCCAGCAGTCAGCCCACAGGATCCAACCCCGGGGAGCTGTTTTTT. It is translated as CASSQPTGSNPGELFF.

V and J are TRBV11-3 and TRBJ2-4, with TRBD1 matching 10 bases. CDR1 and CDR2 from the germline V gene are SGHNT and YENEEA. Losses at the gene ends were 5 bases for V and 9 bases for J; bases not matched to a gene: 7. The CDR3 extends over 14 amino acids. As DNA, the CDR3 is TGTGCCAGCAGCCCGCGCGGACAGGGGGGCATTCAGTACTTC. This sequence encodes CASSPRGQGGIQYF.

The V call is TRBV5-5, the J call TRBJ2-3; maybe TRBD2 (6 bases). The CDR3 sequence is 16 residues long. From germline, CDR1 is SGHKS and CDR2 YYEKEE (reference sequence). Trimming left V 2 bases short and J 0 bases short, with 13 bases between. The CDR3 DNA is TGTGCCAGCAGCTTTCACGGGAGTGGGAGCACAGATACGCAGTATTTT. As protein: CASSFHGSGSTDTQYF.

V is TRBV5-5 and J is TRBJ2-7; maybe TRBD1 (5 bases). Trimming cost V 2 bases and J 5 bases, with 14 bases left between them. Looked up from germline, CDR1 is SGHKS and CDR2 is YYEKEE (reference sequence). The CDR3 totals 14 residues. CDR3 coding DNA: TGTGCCAGCAGCTTTCTATCGGACATCCACGAGCAGTACTTC. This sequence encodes CASSFLSDIHEQYF.

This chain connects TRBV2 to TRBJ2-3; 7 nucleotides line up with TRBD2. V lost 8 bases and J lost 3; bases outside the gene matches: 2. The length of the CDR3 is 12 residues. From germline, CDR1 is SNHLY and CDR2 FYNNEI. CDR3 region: CASGGETDTQYF. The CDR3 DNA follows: TGTGCCAGCGGGGGGGAGACAGATACGCAGTATTTT.

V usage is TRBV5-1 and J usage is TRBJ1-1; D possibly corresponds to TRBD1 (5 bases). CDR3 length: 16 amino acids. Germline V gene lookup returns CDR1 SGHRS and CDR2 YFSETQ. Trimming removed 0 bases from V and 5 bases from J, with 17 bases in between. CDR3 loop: CASSLGIQAAGTEAFF. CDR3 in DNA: TGCGCCAGCAGCTTGGGTATACAGGCTGCGGGGACTGAAGCTTTCTTT.

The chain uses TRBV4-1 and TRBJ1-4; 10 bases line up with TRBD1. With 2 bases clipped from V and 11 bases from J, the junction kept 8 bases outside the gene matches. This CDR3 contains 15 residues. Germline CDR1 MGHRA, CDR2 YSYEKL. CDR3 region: CASSQPGTGVKKLFF. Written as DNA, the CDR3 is TGCGCCAGCAGCCAACCCGGGACAGGGGTCAAGAAACTGTTTTTT.

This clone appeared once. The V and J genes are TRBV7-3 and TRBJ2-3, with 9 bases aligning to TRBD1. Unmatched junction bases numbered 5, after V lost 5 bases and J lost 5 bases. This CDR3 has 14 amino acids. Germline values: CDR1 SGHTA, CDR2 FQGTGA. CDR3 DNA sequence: TGTGCCAGCAGCCTAGGACAGGGGATAGATACGCAGTATTTT. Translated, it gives CASSLGQGIDTQYF.

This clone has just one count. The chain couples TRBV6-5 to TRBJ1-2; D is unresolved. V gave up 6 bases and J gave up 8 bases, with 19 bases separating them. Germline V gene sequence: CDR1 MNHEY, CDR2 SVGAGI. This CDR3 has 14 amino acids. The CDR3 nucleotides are TGTGCCAGCAGAGACGTAGAGGTACAACGCGGCTACACCTTC. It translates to CASRDVEVQRGYTF.

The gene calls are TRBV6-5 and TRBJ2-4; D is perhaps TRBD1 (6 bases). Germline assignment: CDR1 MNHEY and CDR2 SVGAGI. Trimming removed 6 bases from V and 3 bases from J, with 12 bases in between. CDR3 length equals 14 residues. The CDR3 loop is CASSNRDLKNIQYF. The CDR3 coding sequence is TGTGCCAGCAGCAACAGGGATCTCAAAAACATTCAGTACTTC.

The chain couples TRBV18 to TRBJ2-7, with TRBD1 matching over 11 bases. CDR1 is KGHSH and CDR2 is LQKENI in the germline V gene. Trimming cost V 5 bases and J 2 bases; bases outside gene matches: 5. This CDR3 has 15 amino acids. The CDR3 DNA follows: TGTGCCAGCTCAGCGGGGACAGGGGGAACCTACGAGCAGTACTTC. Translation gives CASSAGTGGTYEQYF.

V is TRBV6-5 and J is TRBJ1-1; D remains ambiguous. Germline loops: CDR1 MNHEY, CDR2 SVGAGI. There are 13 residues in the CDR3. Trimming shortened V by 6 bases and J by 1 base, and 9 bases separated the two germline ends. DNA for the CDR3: TGTGCCAGCAGAATCCGACAGAACACTGAAGCTTTCTTT. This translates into CASRIRQNTEAFF.

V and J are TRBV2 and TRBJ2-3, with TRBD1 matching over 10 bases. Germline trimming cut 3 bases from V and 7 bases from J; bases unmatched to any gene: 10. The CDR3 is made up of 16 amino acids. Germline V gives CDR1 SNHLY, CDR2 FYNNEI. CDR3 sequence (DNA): TGTGCCAGCAGTGAGTCGGGACAGGGGCCCCGAAATACGCAGTATTTT. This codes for CASSESGQGPRNTQYF.

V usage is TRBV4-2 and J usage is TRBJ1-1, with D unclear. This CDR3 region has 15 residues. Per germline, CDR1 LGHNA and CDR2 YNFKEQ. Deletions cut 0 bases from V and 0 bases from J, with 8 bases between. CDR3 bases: TGTGCCAGCAGCCAAGAGCCGGGGATGAACACTGAAGCTTTCTTT. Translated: CASSQEPGMNTEAFF.

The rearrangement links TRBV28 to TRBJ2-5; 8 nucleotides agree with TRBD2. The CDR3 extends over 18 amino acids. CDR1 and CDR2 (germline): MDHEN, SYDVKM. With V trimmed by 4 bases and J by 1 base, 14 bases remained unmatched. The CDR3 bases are TGTGCCAGCAGTTCCAGGCTGCCGGGAGGGCCATCCCAAGAGACCCAGTACTTC. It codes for CASSSRLPGGPSQETQYF.

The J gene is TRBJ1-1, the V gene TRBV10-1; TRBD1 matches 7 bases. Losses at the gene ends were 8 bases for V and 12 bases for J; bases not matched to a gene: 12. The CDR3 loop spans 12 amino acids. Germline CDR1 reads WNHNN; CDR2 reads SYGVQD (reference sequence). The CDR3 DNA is TGCGCCAGCCCCCGGGACAGCTTTTTTCCTTTCTTT. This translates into CASPRDSFFPFF.